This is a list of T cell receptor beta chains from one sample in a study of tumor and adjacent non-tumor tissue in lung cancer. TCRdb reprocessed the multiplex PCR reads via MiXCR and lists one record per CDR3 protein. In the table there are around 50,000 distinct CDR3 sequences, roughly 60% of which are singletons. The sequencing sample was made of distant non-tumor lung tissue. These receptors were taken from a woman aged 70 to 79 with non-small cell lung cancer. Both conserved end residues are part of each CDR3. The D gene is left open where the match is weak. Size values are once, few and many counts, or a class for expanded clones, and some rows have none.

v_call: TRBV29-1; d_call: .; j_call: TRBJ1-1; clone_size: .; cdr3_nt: TGCAGCGTTGGAGATCTTATGGAGCGTGCCGTTATGAACACTGAAACTTTCTTT; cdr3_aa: CSVGDLMERAVMNTETFF
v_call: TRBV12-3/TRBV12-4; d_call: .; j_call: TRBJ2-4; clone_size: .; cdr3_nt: TGTACCAGCAGTTTAGTCGTCGGAGGTGGAAACATTCAGTACTTC; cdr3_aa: CTSSLVVGGGNIQYF
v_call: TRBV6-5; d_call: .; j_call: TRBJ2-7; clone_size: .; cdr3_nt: TGTGTCAGCATCACGCAAGTGGAGGGGCCCTACGAGCAGTACTTC; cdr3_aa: CVSITQVEGPYEQYF
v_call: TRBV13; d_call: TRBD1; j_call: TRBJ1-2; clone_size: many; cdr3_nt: TGTGCCAGCAGCTTAGAGGGACAGGGGGCTTTCTATGGCTACACCTTC; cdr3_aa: CASSLEGQGAFYGYTF
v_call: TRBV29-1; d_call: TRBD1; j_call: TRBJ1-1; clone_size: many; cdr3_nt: TGCAGCGTTGTCAACAGGGGGACGAACACTGAAGCTTTCTTT; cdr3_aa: CSVVNRGTNTEAFF
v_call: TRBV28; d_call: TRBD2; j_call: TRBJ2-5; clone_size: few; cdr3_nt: TGTGCCAGCATTTTAGCGGCGGGGGAGATCCAGTACTTC; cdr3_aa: CASILAAGEIQYF
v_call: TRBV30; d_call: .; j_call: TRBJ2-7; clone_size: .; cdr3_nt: TGTGCCCGGAGTTCTGGGAAGGGGCGTTACGAGCAGTACTTC; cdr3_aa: CARSSGKGRYEQYF
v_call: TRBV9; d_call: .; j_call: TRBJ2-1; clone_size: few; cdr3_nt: TGTGCCAGCAGCGTAGTACCAGGTTACAATGAGCAGTTCTTC; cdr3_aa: CASSVVPGYNEQFF
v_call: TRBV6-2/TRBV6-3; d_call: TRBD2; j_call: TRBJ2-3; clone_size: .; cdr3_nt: TGTGCCAGCAGTTTAGCGGGATCCGTAGATAAGCAGTATTTT; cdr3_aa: CASSLAGSVDKQYF
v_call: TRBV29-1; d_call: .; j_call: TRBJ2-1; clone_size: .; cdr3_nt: TGCAGCGTCGAAGAATCCAGGGGGGCTGAGCAGTCCTTC; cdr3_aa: CSVEESRGAEQSF
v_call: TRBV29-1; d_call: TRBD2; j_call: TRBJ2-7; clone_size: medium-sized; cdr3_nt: TGCAGCGTTGATCGTCAGGGGACTAGCGGGAGCTACGAGCAGTACTTC; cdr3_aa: CSVDRQGTSGSYEQYF
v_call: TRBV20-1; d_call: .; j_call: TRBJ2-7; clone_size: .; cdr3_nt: TGCAGTGTTAGAGCTACAGGGTTGGACAGCCACTTC; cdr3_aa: CSVRATGLDSHF
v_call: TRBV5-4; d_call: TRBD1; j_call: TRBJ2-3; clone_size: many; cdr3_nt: TGTGCCAGCAGGTTGGACAGGGAAAGCACAGATACGCAGTATTTT; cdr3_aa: CASRLDRESTDTQYF
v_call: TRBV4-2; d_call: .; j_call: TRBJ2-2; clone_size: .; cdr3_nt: TGTGCCACCAGCCAAGATTGGGCCACGAACACCGTGGAGCTGCTTTTT; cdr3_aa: CATSQDWATNTVELLF
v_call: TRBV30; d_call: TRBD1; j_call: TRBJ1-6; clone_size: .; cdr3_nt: TGTGCCTGGAGTGAGGGACAGGGGGATTCACCCCTCCACTTT; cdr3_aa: CAWSEGQGDSPLHF
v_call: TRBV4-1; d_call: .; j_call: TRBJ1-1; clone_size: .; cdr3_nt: TGCGCCAGCAGTCATCGGACAGAGAGCACTGAAGCTTTCTTT; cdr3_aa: CASSHRTESTEAFF
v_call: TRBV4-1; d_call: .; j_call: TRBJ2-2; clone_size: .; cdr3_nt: TGCGCCAGCAGCCAACACCCCGTTCGGAACACCGGGAAGCTGCTTTTT; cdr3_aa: CASSQHPVRNTGKLLF
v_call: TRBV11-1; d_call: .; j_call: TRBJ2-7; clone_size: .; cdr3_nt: TGTGTCAGCAGCCTAACAGGCGACTTCGCGAGGTTCTTC; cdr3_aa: CVSSLTGDFARFF
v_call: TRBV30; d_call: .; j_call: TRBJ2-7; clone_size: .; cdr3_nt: TGTGCCTGGAGTGCAATGGGGGACGAGCAGTACTTC; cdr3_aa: CAWSAMGDEQYF
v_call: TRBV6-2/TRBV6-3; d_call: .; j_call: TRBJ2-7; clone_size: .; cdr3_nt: TGTGCCAGTAGTGGCCTAGGGTGGGAGGACTACGAGCAGTACTTC; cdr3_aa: CASSGLGWEDYEQYF
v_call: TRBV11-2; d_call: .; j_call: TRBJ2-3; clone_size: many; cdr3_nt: TGTGCCAGCAGCTTCCCTGGCGGGGCAGATACGCAGTATTTT; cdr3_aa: CASSFPGGADTQYF
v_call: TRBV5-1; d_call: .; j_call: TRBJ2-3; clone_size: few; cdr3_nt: TGCGCCAGCAGCTTCGGAGGGGCAGATACGCAGTATTTT; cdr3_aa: CASSFGGADTQYF
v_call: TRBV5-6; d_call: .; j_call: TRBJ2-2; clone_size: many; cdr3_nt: TGTGCCAGCAGCCAGACTAGAAACACCGGGGAGCTGTTTTTT; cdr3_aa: CASSQTRNTGELFF
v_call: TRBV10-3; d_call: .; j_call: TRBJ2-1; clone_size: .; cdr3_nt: TGTGCCATCATTGAGTCGTCGAGACTGGCGGGAAATGAGCAGTTCTTC; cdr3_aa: CAIIESSRLAGNEQFF
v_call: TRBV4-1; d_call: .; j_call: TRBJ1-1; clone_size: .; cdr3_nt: TGCGCCATCAGCCACCGGACGGAGAATACTGAAGCTTTCTTT; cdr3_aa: CAISHRTENTEAFF
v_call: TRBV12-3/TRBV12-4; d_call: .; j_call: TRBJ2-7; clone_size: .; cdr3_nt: TGTGCCAGCAGTTTAGGAAGCGGTGGAGTGAACGAGCATTACTTC; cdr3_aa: CASSLGSGGVNEHYF
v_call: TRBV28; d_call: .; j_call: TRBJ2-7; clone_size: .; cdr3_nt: TGTGCTAGCAGACCACGGGCAGAGACCTACGAGCAGTACTTC; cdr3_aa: CASRPRAETYEQYF
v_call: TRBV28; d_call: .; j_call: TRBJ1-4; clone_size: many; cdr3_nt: TGTGCCAGCACCCGAGGAGGCGCATATGAAAAACTGTTTTTT; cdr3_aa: CASTRGGAYEKLFF
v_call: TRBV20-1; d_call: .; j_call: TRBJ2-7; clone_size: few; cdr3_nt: TGCGGTGCCGGGGGGCCTGATATGAAAGCCTACGAGCAGTACTTC; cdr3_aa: CGAGGPDMKAYEQYF
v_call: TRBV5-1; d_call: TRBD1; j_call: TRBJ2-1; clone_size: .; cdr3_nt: TGCGCCAGCAGCTTGTACAGGGGTAGCTCCTACAATGAGCAGTTCTTC; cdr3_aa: CASSLYRGSSYNEQFF
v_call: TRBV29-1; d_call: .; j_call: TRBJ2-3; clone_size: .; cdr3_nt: TGCAGCGTTGCAGGACTAACGGGAGTGCCAGATACGCAGTATTTT; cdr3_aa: CSVAGLTGVPDTQYF
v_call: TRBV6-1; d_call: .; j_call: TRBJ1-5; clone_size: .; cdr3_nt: TGTGCCAGCAGTGTTAGCGGTAGGACACCCCAGCATTTT; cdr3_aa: CASSVSGRTPQHF
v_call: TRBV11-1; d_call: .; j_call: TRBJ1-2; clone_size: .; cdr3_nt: TGTGACAGCAGTCATTCGGGTGTTTGCTATGGCTACACCTTC; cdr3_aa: CDSSHSGVCYGYTF
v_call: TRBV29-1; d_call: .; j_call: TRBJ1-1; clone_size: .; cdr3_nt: TGCAGCGTCATGGGGGAGTTTGGTGAAGCTTTCTTT; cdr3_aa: CSVMGEFGEAFF
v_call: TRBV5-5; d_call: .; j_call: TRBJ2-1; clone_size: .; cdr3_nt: TGTACCAGCAGCATCCTAGCTGTGGGCAATGAGCAATTCTTC; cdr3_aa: CTSSILAVGNEQFF
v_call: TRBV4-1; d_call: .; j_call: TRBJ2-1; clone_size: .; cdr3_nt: TGCGCCAGCAGCCAAGATCTGATAGGGTATCAGGAGCAGTTCTTC; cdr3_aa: CASSQDLIGYQEQFF
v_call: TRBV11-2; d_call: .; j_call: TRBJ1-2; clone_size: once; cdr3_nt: TGTGCCAGAAGCGGAGGCAGATATGGCTACACCTTC; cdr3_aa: CARSGGRYGYTF
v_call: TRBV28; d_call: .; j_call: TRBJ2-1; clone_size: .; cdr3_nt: TGTGCCAACAGTTTTTCCCCGGAAAACTCCTACAATGAGCAGTTCTTC; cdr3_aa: CANSFSPENSYNEQFF
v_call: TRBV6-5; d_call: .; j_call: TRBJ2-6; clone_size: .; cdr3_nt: TGCGTCAGCAATTCTACTAGATCTGGGGCCAACGTCCTGACTTTC; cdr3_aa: CVSNSTRSGANVLTF
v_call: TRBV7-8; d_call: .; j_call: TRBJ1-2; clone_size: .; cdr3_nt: TGTGCCAGCACCCTCCAGGACACCTCAACGTGCTACACCTTC; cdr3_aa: CASTLQDTSTCYTF
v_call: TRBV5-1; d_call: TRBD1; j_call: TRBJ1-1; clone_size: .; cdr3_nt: TGCGCCAGCAGCACCGGACAGGGGGCTTACCTGTGGGGGAACACTGAAGCTTTCTTT; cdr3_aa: CASSTGQGAYLWGNTEAFF
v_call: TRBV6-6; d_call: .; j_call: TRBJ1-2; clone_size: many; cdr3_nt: TGTGCCAGCAGTTACGCAGCTAACTATGGCTACACCTTC; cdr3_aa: CASSYAANYGYTF
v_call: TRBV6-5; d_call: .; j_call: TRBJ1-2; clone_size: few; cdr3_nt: TGTGCCAGCAGTTACTTGATTAATCAGGAACATGGCTACACCTTC; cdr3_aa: CASSYLINQEHGYTF
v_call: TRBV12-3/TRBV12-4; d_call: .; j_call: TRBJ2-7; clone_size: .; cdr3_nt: TGTGCCAGCAGTCCCGAGGGCAGCCCATCATACGGGCAGTACTTC; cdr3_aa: CASSPEGSPSYGQYF
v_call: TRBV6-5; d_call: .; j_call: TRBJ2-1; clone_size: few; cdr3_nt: TGTGCCAGCAGTTATTTAGGGGGGGCTGAACAGTTATTC; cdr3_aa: CASSYLGGAEQLF
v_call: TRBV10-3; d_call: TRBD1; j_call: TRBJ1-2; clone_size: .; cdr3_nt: TGTGCCATCGGTGAGGGCAGGGGGTCTGACTATGGCTACACCTTC; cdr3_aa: CAIGEGRGSDYGYTF
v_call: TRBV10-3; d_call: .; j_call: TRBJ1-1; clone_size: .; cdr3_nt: TGTGCCATCAGTGAGTCGGTAACATCGGGAGTTTTCTTT; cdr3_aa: CAISESVTSGVFF
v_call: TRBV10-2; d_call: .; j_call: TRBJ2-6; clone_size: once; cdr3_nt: TGCGCCAGCAGGGTACTCCTCTCTGGGGCCAACATCCTGACTTTC; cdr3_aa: CASRVLLSGANILTF
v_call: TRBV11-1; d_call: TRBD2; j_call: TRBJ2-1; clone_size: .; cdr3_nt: TGTGCCAGCAGCTTAGCCTTAGCGGGACTGTACAATGAGCAGTTATTC; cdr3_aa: CASSLALAGLYNEQLF
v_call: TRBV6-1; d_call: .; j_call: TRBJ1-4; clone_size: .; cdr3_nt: TGTGCCGGCAGTAATAACAAGGGAAGGAGTGAAAAACTGTTTTTT; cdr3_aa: CAGSNNKGRSEKLFF
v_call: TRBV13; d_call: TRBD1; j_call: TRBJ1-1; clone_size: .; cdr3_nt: TGTGCCAGCAGCCTCGAGTTTAGGACAGGTATATCGAACACTGAAGCTGTCTTT; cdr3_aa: CASSLEFRTGISNTEAVF
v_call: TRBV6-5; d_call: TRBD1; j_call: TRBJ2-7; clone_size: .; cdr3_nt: TGTGCCAGCTGTAGGGACAGGAGCCCTTCCTATGAGCAGTACTTC; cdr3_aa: CASCRDRSPSYEQYF
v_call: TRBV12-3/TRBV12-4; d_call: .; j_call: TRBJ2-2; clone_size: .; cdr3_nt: TGTGCCAGCAGACCTCCACTAACGAACAGCGGTGAGCTGTTTTTT; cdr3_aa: CASRPPLTNSGELFF
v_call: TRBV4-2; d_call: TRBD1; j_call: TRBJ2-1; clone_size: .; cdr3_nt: TGTGTCAGCAACCACGGAACAGGGGGCACCGACAATGAACAGTTCTTC; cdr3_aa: CVSNHGTGGTDNEQFF
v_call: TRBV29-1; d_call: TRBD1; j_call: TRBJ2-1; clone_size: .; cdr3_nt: TGCAGCGTTGAGGCAGGGGGTGGAAATGAACAGTTCTTC; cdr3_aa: CSVEAGGGNEQFF